Listed below are T cell receptor beta chains from one sample, sequenced in a study of blood T cells in healthy people across ages. TCRdb itself ran the 5' RACE reads through MiXCR, one entry per CDR3 protein. The sample contains 650,000 to 900,000 distinct CDR3 sequences, under 80% of which appear only once. The specimen sequenced was blood. The origin of the receptors is a man aged 30 to 45 in good health. The CDR3 runs from the conserved cysteine through the conserved F or W. Each record gives: CDR3 length, V gene, CDR3 protein.

16 TRBV29-1 CSVGGAFRGGTDTQYF
16 TRBV20-1 CSARKGGRMIYNEQFF
14 TRBV27 CASSFVDRSSEQYF
13 TRBV13 CASSLGPADEQYF
13 TRBV29-1 CSVGSDISYEQFF
15 TRBV20-1 CSANRLAGPGGEQYF
15 TRBV7-7 CASSVGQQYQETQYF
10 TRBV29-1 CSVGGEKLFF
17 TRBV12-3/TRBV12-4 CASSPLPGGSYNSPLHF
14 TRBV20-1 CSATPGEEYQPQHF
17 TRBV6-6 CASSMLRGQASSYEQYF